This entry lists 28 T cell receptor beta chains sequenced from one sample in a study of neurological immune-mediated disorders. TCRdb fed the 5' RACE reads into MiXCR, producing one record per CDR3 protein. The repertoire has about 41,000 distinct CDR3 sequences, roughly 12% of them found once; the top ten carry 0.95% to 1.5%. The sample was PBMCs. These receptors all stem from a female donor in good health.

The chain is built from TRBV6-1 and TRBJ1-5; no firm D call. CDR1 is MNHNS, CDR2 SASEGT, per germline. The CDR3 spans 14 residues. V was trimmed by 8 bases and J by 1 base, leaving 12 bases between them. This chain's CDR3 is CASRGKTSNQPQHF. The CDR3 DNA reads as TGTGCCAGCCGAGGGAAAACAAGCAATCAGCCCCAGCATTTT.

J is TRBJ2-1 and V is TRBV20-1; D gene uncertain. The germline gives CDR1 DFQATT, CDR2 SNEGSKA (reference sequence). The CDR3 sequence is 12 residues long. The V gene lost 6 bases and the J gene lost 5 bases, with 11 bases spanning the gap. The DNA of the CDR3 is TGCAGTGCCTCGACGTTCAACAATGAGCAGTTCTTC. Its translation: CSASTFNNEQFF.

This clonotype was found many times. In DNA, the CDR3 is TGTGCCAGCATCTGGGGGGATGGCAGGGATACGCAGTATTTT. This sequence encodes CASIWGDGRDTQYF. The J gene is TRBJ2-3, the V gene TRBV6-6, with a possible D match to TRBD2 (6 bases). The CDR3 has 14 amino acids. The germline V gene has CDR1 MNHNY and CDR2 SVGAGI (reference sequence). V shed 7 bases and J shed 6 bases, with 17 bases lying between them.

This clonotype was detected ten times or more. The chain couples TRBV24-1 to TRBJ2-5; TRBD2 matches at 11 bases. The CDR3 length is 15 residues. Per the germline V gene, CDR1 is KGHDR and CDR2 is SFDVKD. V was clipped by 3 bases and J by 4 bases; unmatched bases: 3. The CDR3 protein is CATSDSSGRGETQYF. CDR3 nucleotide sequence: TGTGCCACCAGTGATAGTAGCGGGAGGGGAGAGACCCAGTACTTC.

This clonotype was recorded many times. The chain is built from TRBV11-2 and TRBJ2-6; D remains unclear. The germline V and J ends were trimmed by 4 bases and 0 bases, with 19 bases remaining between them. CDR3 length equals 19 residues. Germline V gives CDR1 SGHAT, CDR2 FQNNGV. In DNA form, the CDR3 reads TGTGCCAGCAGCTCTATCGACCCGGCCTCCTCCTCTGGGGCCAACGTCCTGACTTTC. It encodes CASSSIDPASSSGANVLTF.

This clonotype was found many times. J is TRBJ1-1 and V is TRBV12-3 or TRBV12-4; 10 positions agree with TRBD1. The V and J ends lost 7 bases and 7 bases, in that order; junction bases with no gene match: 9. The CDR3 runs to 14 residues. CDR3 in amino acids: CASTPGQGVSEAFF. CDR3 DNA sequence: TGTGCCAGCACCCCCGGACAGGGGGTAAGTGAAGCTTTCTTT.

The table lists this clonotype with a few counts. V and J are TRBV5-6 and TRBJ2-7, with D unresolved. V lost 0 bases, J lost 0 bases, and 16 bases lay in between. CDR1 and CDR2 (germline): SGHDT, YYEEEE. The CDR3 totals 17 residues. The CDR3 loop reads CASSLEVGSESSYEQYF. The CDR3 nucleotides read TGTGCCAGCAGCTTGGAGGTGGGCAGTGAGAGCTCCTACGAGCAGTACTTC.

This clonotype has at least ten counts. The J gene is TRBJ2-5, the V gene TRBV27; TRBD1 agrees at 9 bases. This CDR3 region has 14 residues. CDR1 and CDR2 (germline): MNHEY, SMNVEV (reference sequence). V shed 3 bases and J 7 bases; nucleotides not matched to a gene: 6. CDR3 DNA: TGTGCCAGCAGTTTGGGACAGGGAGGTGGGACCCAGTACTTC. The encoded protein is CASSLGQGGGTQYF.

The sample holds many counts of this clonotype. CDR3: CASNPRGAGYGYTF. The DNA of the CDR3 is TGTGCCAGCAACCCTCGGGGCGCAGGCTATGGCTACACCTTC. The chain recombines TRBV7-9 with TRBJ1-2, with D perhaps matching TRBD1 (5 bases). Trimming pared 7 bases from V and 4 bases from J, leaving 16 bases between. CDR3 length: 14 residues. Germline loops: CDR1 SEHNR, CDR2 FQNEAQ (reference sequence). Together with reference TRBV7-9 and TRBJ1-2, the CDR3 gives the full variable domain: DTGVSQNPRHKITKRGQNVTFRCDPISEHNRLYWYRQTLGQGPEFLTYFQNEAQLEKSRLLSDRFSAERPKGSFSTLEIQRTEQGDSAMYLCASNPRGAGYGYTFGSGTRLTVV.

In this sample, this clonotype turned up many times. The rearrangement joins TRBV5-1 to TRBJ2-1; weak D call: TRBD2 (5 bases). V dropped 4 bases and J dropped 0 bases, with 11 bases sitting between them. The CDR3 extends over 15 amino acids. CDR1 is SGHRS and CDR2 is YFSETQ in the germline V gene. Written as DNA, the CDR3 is TGCGCCAGCAGCAGCGGCCCGAGCTCCTACAATGAGCAGTTCTTC. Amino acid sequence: CASSSGPSSYNEQFF.

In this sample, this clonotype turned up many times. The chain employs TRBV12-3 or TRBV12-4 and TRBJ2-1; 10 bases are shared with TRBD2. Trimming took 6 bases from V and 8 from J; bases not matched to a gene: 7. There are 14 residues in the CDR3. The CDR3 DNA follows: TGTGCCAGCAGCCGGAGCGGGGGGGCCTATGAGCAGTTCTTC. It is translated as CASSRSGGAYEQFF.

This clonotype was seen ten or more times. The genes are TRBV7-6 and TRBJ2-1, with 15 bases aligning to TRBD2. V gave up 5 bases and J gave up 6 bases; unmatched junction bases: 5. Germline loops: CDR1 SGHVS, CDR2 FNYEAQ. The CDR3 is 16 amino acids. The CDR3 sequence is CASSQGLAGGLNEQFF. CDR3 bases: TGTGCCAGCAGCCAGGGACTAGCGGGGGGACTCAATGAGCAGTTCTTC.

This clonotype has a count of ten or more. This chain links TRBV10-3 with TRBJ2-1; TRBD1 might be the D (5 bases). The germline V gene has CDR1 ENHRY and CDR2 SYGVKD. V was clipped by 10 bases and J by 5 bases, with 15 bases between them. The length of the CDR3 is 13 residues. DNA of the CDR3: TGTGCCACCCAAAAGGGGTTCGACAATGAGCAGTTCTTC. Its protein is CATQKGFDNEQFF.

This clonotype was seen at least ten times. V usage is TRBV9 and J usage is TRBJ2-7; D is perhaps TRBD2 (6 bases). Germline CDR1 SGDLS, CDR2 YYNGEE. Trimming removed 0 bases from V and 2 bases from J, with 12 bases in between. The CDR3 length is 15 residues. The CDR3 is CASSVGRDVPYEQYF. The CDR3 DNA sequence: TGTGCCAGCAGCGTAGGGCGGGATGTACCCTACGAGCAGTACTTC.

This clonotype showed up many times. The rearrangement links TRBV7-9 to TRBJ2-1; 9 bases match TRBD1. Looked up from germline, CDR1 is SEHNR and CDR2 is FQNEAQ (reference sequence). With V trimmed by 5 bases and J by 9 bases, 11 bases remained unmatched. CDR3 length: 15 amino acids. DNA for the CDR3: TGTGCCAGCAGCCCGTGGGACAGGGAGATTGGTGAGCAGTTCTTC. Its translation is CASSPWDREIGEQFF.

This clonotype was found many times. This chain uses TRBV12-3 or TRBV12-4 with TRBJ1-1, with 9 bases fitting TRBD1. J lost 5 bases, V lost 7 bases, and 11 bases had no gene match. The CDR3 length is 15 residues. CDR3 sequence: CASNYKVQGATEAFF. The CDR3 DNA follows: TGTGCCAGCAACTACAAGGTACAGGGGGCTACTGAAGCTTTCTTT.

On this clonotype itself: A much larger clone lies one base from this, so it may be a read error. The CDR3 loop reads CSVRREESGNTIYF. The CDR3 nucleotides are TGCAGCGTTAGGAGGGAAGAGTCTGGAAACACCATATATTTT. The chain joins TRBV29-1 to TRBJ1-3, with D uncertain. V dropped 5 bases and J dropped 1 base, with 12 bases sitting between them. Per germline, CDR1 SQVTM and CDR2 ANQGSEA. The CDR3 covers 14 residues.

CDR3 bases: TGTGCCAGCACTTCACAGGGGGGGGGCTACGAGCAGTACTTC. Amino acid sequence: CASTSQGGGYEQYF. The rearrangement links TRBV25-1 to TRBJ2-7; D perhaps matches TRBD1 (8 bases). The CDR3 is 14 amino acids. Trimming removed 7 bases from V and 3 bases from J, with 16 bases in between. The V gene's germline CDR1 is MGHDK and CDR2 SYGVNS.

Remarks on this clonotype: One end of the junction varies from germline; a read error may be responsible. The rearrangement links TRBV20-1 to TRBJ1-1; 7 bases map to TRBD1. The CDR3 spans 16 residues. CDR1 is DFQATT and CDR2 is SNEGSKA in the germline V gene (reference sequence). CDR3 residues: CSAIDDRARRHTEAIF. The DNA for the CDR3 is TGCAGTGCTATCGACGACAGGGCGAGAAGGCACACTGAAGCTATCTTT.

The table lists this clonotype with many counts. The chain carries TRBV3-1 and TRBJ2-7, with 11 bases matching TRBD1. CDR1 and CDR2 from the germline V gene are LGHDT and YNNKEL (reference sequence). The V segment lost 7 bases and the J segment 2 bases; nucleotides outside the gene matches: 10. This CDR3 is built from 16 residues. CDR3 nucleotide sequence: TGTGCCAGCACCCCGACCCGGGACAGGGGGACCTACGAGCAGTACTTC. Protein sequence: CASTPTRDRGTYEQYF.

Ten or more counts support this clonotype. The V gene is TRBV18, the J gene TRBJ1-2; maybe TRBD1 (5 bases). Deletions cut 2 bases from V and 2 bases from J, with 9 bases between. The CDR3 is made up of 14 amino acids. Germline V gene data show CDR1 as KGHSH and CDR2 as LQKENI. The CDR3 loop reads CASSPTDTNYGYTF. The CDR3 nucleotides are TGTGCCAGCTCACCAACGGACACCAACTATGGCTACACCTTC.

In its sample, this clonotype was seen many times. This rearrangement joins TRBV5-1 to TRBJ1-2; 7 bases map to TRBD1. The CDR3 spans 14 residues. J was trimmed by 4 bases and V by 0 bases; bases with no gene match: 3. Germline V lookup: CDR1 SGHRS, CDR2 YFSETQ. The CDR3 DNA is TGCGCCAGCAGCTTGGGACAGGGAGTCTATGGCTACACCTTC. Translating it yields CASSLGQGVYGYTF.

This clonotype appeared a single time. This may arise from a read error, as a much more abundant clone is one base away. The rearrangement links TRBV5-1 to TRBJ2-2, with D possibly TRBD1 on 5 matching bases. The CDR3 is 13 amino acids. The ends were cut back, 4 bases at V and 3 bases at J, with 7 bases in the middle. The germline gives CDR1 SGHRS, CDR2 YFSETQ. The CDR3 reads CASSGQYTGELFF. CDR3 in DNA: TGCGCCAGCAGCGGACAATACACCGGGGAGCTGTTTTTT.

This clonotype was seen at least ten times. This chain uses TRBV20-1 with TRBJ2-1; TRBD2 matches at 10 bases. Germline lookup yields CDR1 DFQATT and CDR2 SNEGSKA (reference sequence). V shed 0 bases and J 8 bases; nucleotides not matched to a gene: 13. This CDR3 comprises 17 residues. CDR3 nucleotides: TGCAGTGCTAGAGATTTAAGCGGGAGGGCCGGGGTAGATGAGCAGTTCTTC. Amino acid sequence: CSARDLSGRAGVDEQFF.

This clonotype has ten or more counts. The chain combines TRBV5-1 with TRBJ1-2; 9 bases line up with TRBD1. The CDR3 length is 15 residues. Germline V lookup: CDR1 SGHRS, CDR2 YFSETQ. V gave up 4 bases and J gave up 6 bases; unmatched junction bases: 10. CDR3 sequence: CASSLTTTGGDGYTF. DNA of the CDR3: TGCGCCAGCAGCCTGACGACGACAGGGGGTGATGGCTACACCTTC.

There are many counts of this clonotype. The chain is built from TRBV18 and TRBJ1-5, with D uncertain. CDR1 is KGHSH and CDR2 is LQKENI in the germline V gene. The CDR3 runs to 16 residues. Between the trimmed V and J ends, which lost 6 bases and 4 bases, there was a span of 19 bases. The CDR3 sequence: CASSPIGRAENQPQHF. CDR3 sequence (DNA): TGTGCCAGCTCCCCCATCGGGCGGGCTGAGAATCAGCCCCAGCATTTT.

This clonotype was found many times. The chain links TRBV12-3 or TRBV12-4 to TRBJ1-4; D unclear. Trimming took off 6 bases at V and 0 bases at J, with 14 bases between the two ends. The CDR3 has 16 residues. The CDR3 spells CASSPRQAATNEKLFF. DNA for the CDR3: TGTGCCAGCAGCCCACGACAAGCTGCAACTAATGAAAAACTGTTTTTT.

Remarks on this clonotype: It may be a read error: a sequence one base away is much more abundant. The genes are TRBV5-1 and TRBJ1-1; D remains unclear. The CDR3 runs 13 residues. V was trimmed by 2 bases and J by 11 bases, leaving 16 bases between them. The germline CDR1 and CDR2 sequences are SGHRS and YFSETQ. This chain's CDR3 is CASSFRLRSDAFF. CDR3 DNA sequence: TGCGCCAGCAGCTTTCGACTGCGCAGTGACGCTTTCTTT.